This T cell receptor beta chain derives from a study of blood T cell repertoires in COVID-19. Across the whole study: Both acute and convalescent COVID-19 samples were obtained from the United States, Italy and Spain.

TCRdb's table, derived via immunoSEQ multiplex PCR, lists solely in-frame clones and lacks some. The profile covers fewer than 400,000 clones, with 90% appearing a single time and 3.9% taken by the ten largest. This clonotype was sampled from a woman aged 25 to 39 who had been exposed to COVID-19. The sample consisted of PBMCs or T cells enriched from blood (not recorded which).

The CDR3 DNA follows: TGTGCCAGCAGAGACGGACAGGGATACAATCAGCCCCAGCATTTT. Amino acids: CASRDGQGYNQPQHF. The genes are TRBV6-5 and TRBJ1-5; 8 bases agree with TRBD1. The length of the CDR3 is 15 residues. With 6 bases clipped from V and 3 bases from J, the junction kept 7 bases outside the gene matches. Germline lookup yields CDR1 MNHEY and CDR2 SVGAGI.